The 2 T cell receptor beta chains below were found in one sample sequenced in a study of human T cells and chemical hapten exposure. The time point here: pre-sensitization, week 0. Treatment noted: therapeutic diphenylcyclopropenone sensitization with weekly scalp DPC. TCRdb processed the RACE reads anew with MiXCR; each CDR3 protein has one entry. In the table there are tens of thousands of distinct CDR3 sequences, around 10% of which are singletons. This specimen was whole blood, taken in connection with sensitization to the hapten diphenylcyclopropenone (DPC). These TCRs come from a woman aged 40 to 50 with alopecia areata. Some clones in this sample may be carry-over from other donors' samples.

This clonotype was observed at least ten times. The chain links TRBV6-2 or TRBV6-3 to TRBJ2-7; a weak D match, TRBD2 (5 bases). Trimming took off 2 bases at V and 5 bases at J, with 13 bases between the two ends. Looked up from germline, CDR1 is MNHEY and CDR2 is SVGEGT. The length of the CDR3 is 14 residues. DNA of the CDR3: TGTGCCAGCAGTTACGAGGGAAGCAGCGACGAGCAGTACTTC. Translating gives CASSYEGSSDEQYF.

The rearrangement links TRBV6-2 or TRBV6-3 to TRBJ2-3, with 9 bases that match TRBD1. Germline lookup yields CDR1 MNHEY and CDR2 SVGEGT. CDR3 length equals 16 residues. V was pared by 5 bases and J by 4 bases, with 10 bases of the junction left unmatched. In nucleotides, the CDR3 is TGTGCCAGCAGTACCCAGGCCGGGACAGGGCCAGATACGCAGTATTTT. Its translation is CASSTQAGTGPDTQYF.